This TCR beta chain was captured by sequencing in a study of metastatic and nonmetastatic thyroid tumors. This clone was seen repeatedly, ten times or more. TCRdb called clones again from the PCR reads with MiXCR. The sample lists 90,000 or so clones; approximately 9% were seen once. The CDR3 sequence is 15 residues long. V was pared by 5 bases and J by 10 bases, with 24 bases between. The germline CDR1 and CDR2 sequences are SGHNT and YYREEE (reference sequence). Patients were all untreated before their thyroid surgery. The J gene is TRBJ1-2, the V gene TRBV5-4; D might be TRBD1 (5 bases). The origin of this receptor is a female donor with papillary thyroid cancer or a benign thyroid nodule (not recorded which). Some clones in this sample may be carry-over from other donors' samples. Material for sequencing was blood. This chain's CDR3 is CASSLPDRASQLYTF. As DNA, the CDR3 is TGTGCCAGCAGTTTACCCGACAGAGCCTCACAACTCTACACCTTC.